This TCR beta chain was documented in a study of T-cell memory formation after mild COVID-19. The CDR3 has 13 amino acids. Germline V gene data show CDR1 as LNHDA and CDR2 as SQIVND (reference sequence). Trimming stripped 0 bases from V and 6 bases from J, with 6 bases between. MiXCR was run by TCRdb on the 5' RACE reads, yielding one entry per CDR3 protein. The sample holds under 350,000 distinct CDR3 sequences, around 15% seen once. This clonotype was observed a few times. This TCR was sampled from a man aged 18 to 29 who had mild COVID-19 (a few samples of this study predate the infection). Cell type and time point are not known. The chain uses TRBV19 and TRBJ2-1; D perhaps matches TRBD2 (5 bases). Sequencing was done on a sample of PBMCs or a T cell subset sorted from them (not recorded which). The CDR3 DNA sequence: TGTGCCAGTAGTATAGATCGGGGCAATGAGCAGTTCTTC. It encodes CASSIDRGNEQFF.